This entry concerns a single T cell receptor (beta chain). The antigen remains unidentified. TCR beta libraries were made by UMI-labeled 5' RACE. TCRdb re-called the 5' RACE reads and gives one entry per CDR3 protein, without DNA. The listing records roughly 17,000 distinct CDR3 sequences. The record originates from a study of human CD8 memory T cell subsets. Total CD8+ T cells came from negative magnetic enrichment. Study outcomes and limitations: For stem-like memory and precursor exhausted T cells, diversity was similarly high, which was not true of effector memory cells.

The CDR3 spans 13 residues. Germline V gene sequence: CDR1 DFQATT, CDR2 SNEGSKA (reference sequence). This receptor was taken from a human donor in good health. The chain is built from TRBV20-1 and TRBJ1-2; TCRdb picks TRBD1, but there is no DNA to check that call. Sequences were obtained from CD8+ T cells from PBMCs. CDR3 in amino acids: CSAWDVSRAGYTF.